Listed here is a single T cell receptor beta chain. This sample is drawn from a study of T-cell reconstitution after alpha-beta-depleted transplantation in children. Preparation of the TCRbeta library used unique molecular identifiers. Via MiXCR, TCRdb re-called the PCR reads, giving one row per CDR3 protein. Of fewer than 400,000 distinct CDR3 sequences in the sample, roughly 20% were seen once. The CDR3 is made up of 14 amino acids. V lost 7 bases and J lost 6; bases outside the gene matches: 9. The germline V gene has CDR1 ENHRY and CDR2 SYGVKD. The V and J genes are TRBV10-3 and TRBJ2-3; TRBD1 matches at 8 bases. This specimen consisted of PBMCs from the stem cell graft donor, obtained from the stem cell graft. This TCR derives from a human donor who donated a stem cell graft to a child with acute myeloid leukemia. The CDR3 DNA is TGTGCCATCACCCGACTTGGACAGGGCGATACGCAGTATTTT. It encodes CAITRLGQGDTQYF.